Listed below are T cell receptor beta chains from one sample, sequenced in a study of blood T cell repertoires in COVID-19. Repertoires were generated with immunoSEQ multiplex PCR, while TCRdb's copy carries only in-frame clones and drops some. The sample carries 200,000 to 250,000 clones, 85% to 90% recorded once. The sample was peripheral blood. Every receptor here comes from a man aged 18-30 years with active or convalescent COVID-19. Each CDR3 is given with its conserved first and last residue. Clone size, where shown, is once, few, many, or a class for clones that have expanded.

TRBV7-9,TRBJ2-2,NA,CASSSPEDRNPTGELFF
TRBV10-1,TRBJ2-1,NA,CASSAFSLDNEQFF
TRBV4-1,TRBJ1-2,NA,CASTGSNYGYTF
TRBV3-1/TRBV3-2,TRBJ2-1,NA,CASSQPATSGRGNEQFF
TRBV27,TRBJ2-1,NA,CASGLVEQFF
TRBV30,TRBJ2-1,NA,CAWTSGGNNEQFF
TRBV19,TRBJ1-2,once,CASSRDGTGISNYGYTF
TRBV6-5,TRBJ1-1,NA,CASSYRSGGNTEAFF
TRBV2,TRBJ2-5,NA,CASWGQEETQYF
TRBV7-8,TRBJ2-7,NA,CASSTNSGRASEQYF
TRBV25-1,TRBJ2-7,medium-sized,CASSTSDRVTYEQYF
TRBV2,TRBJ2-7,few,CASRASGSSYEQYF
TRBV28,TRBJ1-1,NA,CASRTGTGYTEAFF
TRBV7-6,TRBJ2-7,NA,CASSLGTGVGEQYF
TRBV7-6,TRBJ2-1,NA,CASSLGTSGRVNEQFF
TRBV10-1,TRBJ2-3,NA,CASSGGHDTDTQYF
TRBV10-3,TRBJ1-2,NA,CAISEFQAYTF
TRBV12-5,TRBJ2-3,NA,CASGLALFDTQYF
TRBV5-1,TRBJ1-5,NA,CASSLGGTGSNQPQHF
TRBV9,TRBJ2-6,NA,CASSGLYSDSSGANVLTF
TRBV4-3,TRBJ2-1,NA,CASSPKPAGTGLSYNEQFF
TRBV2,TRBJ1-6,NA,CASSEYNNSPLHF
TRBV7-2,TRBJ1-4,once,CASSLSSGNEKLFF
TRBV6-5,TRBJ1-2,once,CASSYMGQIHTF
TRBV10-3,TRBJ1-1,NA,CAISESGGGTEAFF
TRBV27,TRBJ2-3,NA,CASSPGLVPDTQYF
TRBV6-5,TRBJ1-5,NA,CASSYQGKRPQHF
TRBV4-2,TRBJ1-6,NA,CASSQGSSYNSPLHF
TRBV18,TRBJ1-6,NA,CASSPPGENSPLHF
TRBV7-9,TRBJ2-5,NA,CASSLEGGRASETQYF
TRBV3-1/TRBV3-2,TRBJ2-3,NA,CASSQKLAGGPVTDTQYF
TRBV30,TRBJ1-5,NA,CAWRSGANQPQHF
TRBV5-4,TRBJ2-7,NA,CASSPGLGQITYEQYF
TRBV28,TRBJ2-1,NA,CASSLAPGFWQFF
TRBV5-8,TRBJ2-7,NA,CASSRGSLYEQYF
TRBV5-4,TRBJ2-3,NA,CASSPTGASTDTQYF
TRBV3-1/TRBV3-2,TRBJ2-3,once,CASARDSHPSTDTQYF
TRBV7-6,TRBJ2-3,NA,CASSLVGLATRHSTDTQYF
TRBV5-1,TRBJ2-3,NA,CASSLVGGDTDTQYF